The 20 T cell receptor beta chains given below trace back to one sample, sequenced in a study of shared clonotypes between healthy human individuals. Repertoires were generated with immunoSEQ multiplex PCR, while TCRdb's copy carries only in-frame clones and drops some. Here the sample spans roughly 2.5 million clones, around 94% being singletons. The sequencing sample was made of naive CD4+ T cells sorted from blood. Subset denoted: CD45RA+ positively selected. All receptors come from a man between 18 and 35 years old in good health.

This chain joins TRBV6-6 and TRBJ1-2; D is unresolved. The CDR3 length is 13 residues. V gave up 9 bases and J gave up 1 base, with 12 bases separating them. Per germline, CDR1 MNHNY and CDR2 SVGAGI (reference sequence). CDR3: CASYPIGNYGYTF. CDR3 nucleotides: TGTGCCAGTTACCCAATTGGTAACTATGGCTACACCTTC.

The chain couples TRBV6-1 to TRBJ2-2, with D hard to call. The length of the CDR3 is 12 residues. The germline gives CDR1 MNHNS, CDR2 SASEGT. V dropped 2 bases and J dropped 7 bases, with 5 bases sitting between them. CDR3 sequence: CASSEKGGELFF. In DNA form, the CDR3 reads TGTGCCAGCAGTGAAAAGGGCGGGGAGCTGTTTTTT.

The chain recombines TRBV18 with TRBJ2-5, with 7 bases that match TRBD1. The V gene's germline CDR1 is KGHSH and CDR2 LQKENI. After removal of 3 bases from V and 5 bases from J, the junction contained 3 bases not matched to a gene. There are 13 residues in the CDR3. This chain's CDR3 is CASSPKQGETQYF. In DNA, the CDR3 is TGTGCCAGCTCACCGAAACAGGGGGAGACCCAGTACTTC.

The CDR3 nucleotides read TGTGCCACCAGCGGTCGGACACCTCCATGGGAGGGCTACACCTTC. This encodes CATSGRTPPWEGYTF. The V call is TRBV15, the J call TRBJ1-2; the D gene is possibly TRBD1 (5 bases). The CDR3 consists of 15 residues. Germline values: CDR1 LNHNV, CDR2 YYDKDF (reference sequence). Trimming pared 5 bases from V and 8 bases from J, leaving 21 bases between. Full variable domain (outside the CDR3, taken from reference TRBV15 and TRBJ1-2): DAMVIQNPRYQVTQFGKPVTLSCSQTLNHNVMYWYQQKSSQAPKLLFHYYDKDFNNEADTPDNFQSRRPNTSFCFLDIRSPGLGDTAMYLCATSGRTPPWEGYTFGSGTRLTVV.

The V call is TRBV30, the J call TRBJ2-7; 9 nucleotides line up with TRBD1. V lost 4 bases, J lost 6 bases, and 13 bases stayed unmatched. The CDR3 runs 15 residues. Germline CDR1 is GTSNPN and CDR2 is SVGIG (reference sequence). The CDR3 coding sequence is TGTGCCTGGATGGTTCCGGGACAGGGCCGTTTCGAGCAGTACTTC. Amino acids: CAWMVPGQGRFEQYF.

This sequence joins TRBV7-9 and TRBJ1-5; tentative D call: TRBD1 (5 bases). The germline V gene encodes CDR1 SEHNR and CDR2 FQNEAQ (reference sequence). This CDR3 comprises 15 residues. Trimming pared 3 bases from V and 1 base from J, leaving 10 bases between. CDR3 sequence reads: CASSLGGISNQPQHF. CDR3 DNA: TGTGCCAGCAGCTTGGGGGGTATAAGCAATCAGCCCCAGCATTTT.

In the case of this clone: The same CDR3 also results from other DNA sequences found in this sample. This sequence joins TRBV2 and TRBJ2-1; TRBD1 aligns across 9 bases. This CDR3 spans 15 amino acids. Looked up from germline, CDR1 is SNHLY and CDR2 is FYNNEI. V dropped 4 bases and J dropped 1; count of bases not matched to a gene: 2. CDR3 residues: CASSADRGSYNEQFF. DNA for the CDR3: TGTGCCAGCAGTGCGGACAGGGGTTCCTACAATGAGCAGTTCTTC.

The V call is TRBV6-6, the J call TRBJ1-1, with D unclear. V was cut by 5 bases and J by 6 bases, with 19 bases left in between. The germline CDR1 and CDR2 sequences are MNHNY and SVGAGI (reference sequence). The CDR3 is made up of 15 amino acids. This CDR3 reads CASSRAGPPAAEAFF. As DNA, the CDR3 is TGTGCCAGCAGTAGGGCCGGGCCACCCGCGGCTGAAGCTTTCTTT.

Here the CDR3 reads CASSLEGWTHTYNEQFF. The CDR3 nucleotides are TGCGCCAGCAGCTTGGAGGGTTGGACTCACACCTACAATGAGCAGTTCTTC. The rearrangement joins TRBV5-1 to TRBJ2-1, with D possibly being TRBD2 (5 bases). There are 17 residues in the CDR3. Germline loops: CDR1 SGHRS, CDR2 YFSETQ. Deletions cut 0 bases from V and 2 bases from J, with 15 bases between.

With respect to this clone: In the same sample, other DNA sequences code for this CDR3. This chain uses TRBV11-2 with TRBJ1-6; no reliable D call. CDR3 length: 13 amino acids. V dropped 1 base and J dropped 7 bases, with 5 bases sitting between them. Germline-derived CDR1 and CDR2 are SGHAT and FQNNGV. This CDR3 is CASSLGANSPLHF. As DNA, the CDR3 is TGTGCCAGCAGCTTAGGCGCGAATTCACCCCTCCACTTT.

The genes are TRBV7-9 and TRBJ2-5, with D possibly TRBD2 on 6 matching bases. V was shortened by 2 bases and J by 5 bases, with 18 bases between the two germline ends. Per germline, CDR1 SEHNR and CDR2 FQNEAQ (reference sequence). This CDR3 contains 16 residues. CDR3 in amino acids: CASSLILTGVRETQYF. For the CDR3, the DNA is TGTGCCAGCAGCTTAATTCTGACGGGAGTCAGGGAGACCCAGTACTTC.

This sequence joins TRBV6-1 and TRBJ1-2; tentatively, D is TRBD1 (5 bases). CDR1 is MNHNS, CDR2 SASEGT, per germline. V was cut by 2 bases and J by 4 bases, with 14 bases left in between. The CDR3 extends over 15 amino acids. The CDR3 DNA reads as TGTGCCAGCAGTGAAACCCCAGGGCAGATCTATGGCTACACCTTC. Translated: CASSETPGQIYGYTF.

The chain couples TRBV5-6 to TRBJ2-1; D unresolved. V gave up 5 bases and J gave up 1 base, with 10 bases separating them. Germline V CDR1 and CDR2: SGHDT, YYEEEE. CDR3 length: 14 residues. In nucleotides, the CDR3 is TGTGCCAGCAGAAAGGACCCGTCCTACAATGAGCAGTTCTTC. Protein: CASRKDPSYNEQFF.

This sequence joins TRBV12-5 and TRBJ2-2; D is perhaps TRBD1 (5 bases). CDR1 LGHNT and CDR2 FRNRAP come from the germline V gene. The V end was cut by 5 bases, the J end by 2 bases, with 12 bases between. This CDR3 has 15 amino acids. This CDR3 reads CASGLSTGNTGELFF. The CDR3 bases are TGTGCTAGTGGTCTCTCTACAGGCAACACCGGGGAGCTGTTTTTT.

This chain connects TRBV11-2 to TRBJ2-6, with 9 nucleotides matching TRBD1. Per the germline V gene, CDR1 is SGHAT and CDR2 is FQNNGV. This CDR3 has 16 residues. V was pared by 5 bases and J by 2 bases, with 4 bases of the junction left unmatched. The CDR3 region is CASSPRTGAGANVLTF. The CDR3 bases are TGTGCCAGCAGCCCAAGGACAGGGGCTGGGGCCAACGTCCTGACTTTC.

The J gene is TRBJ2-7, the V gene TRBV4-3, with D possibly TRBD1 on 5 matching bases. Trimming removed 0 bases at V and 5 bases at J, with 11 bases between. This CDR3 comprises 14 residues. Germline V gene sequence: CDR1 LGHNA, CDR2 YSLEER. The CDR3 reads CASSQEYSGNEQYF. The CDR3 bases are TGCGCCAGCAGCCAAGAGTATTCAGGGAACGAGCAGTACTTC.

The chain uses TRBV19 and TRBJ1-1; a weak D match, TRBD1 (5 bases). The CDR3 contains 14 residues. The germline V gene has CDR1 LNHDA and CDR2 SQIVND (reference sequence). The V and J ends lost 6 bases and 2 bases respectively, with 13 bases between them. The CDR3 coding sequence is TGTGCCAGTAGCGACCTCGGGGGAAACACTGAAGCTTTCTTT. Amino acid sequence: CASSDLGGNTEAFF.

About this clone itself: The sample has other DNA sequences that encode this CDR3 too. The chain employs TRBV2 and TRBJ1-4, with TRBD1 matching 8 bases. Germline V gives CDR1 SNHLY, CDR2 FYNNEI. This CDR3 is built from 15 residues. With V trimmed by 6 bases and J by 3 bases, 6 bases remained unmatched. The CDR3 here is CASRGQGAANEKLFF. CDR3 nucleotides: TGTGCCAGCAGAGGGCAGGGGGCGGCTAATGAAAAACTGTTTTTT.

V is TRBV29-1 and J is TRBJ1-1; D may be TRBD1 (6 bases). The V and J ends lost 7 bases and 1 base respectively, with 10 bases between them. The CDR3 is made up of 12 amino acids. The V gene's germline CDR1 is SQVTM and CDR2 ANQGSEA. In DNA, the CDR3 is TGCAGCGCGGGACAAACGAACACTGAAGCTTTCTTT. The encoded protein is CSAGQTNTEAFF.

The rearrangement links TRBV5-1 to TRBJ2-3, with unresolved D. Trimming removed 4 bases from V and 0 bases from J, with 9 bases in between. Germline CDR1 is SGHRS and CDR2 is YFSETQ. The CDR3 spans 14 residues. CDR3 sequence (DNA): TGCGCCAGCAGCGACTCCCGAAGCACAGATACGCAGTATTTT. Translating gives CASSDSRSTDTQYF.